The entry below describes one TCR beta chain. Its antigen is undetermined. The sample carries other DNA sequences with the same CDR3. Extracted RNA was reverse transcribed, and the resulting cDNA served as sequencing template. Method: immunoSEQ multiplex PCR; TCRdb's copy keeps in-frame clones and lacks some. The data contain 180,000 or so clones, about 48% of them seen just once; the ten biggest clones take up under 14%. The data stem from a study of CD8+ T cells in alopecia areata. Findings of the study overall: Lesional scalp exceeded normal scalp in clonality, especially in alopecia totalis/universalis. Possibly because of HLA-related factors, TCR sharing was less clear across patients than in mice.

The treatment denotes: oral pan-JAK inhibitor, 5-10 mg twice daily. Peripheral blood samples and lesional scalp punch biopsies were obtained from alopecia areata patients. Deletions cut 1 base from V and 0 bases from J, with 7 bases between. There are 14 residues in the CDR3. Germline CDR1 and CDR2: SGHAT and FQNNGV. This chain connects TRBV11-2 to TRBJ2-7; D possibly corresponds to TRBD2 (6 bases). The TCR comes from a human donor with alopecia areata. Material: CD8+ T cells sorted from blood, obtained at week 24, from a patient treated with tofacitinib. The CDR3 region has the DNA TGTGCCAGCAGCTTAGTAGCGGACTCCTACGAGCAGTACTTC. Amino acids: CASSLVADSYEQYF.